This entry features one T cell receptor beta chain sequence. Its antigen remains unknown. This entry belongs to a study of T cell responses to AZD1222 COVID-19 vaccine. Overall study results and limits: Nearly half of spike-specific TCRs reportedly target unmutated variant regions. Donors, mostly white British, included more females; clonal diversity was possibly underestimated.

Profiling relied on immunoSEQ multiplex PCR, and the TCRdb table lists in-frame clones only, not all of them. The data contain some 120,000 clones, 88% of them seen just once; the ten biggest clones take up roughly 4%. The CDR3 is 16 residues long. Germline-derived CDR1 and CDR2 are SNHLY and FYNNEI. V was pared by 5 bases and J by 2 bases, with 7 bases of the junction left unmatched. The sequence came from an adult in good health. The material was peripheral blood, obtained on day 0 of AZD1222 vaccination. The gene calls are TRBV2 and TRBJ1-5; 9 positions match TRBD1. The CDR3 DNA follows: TGTGCCAGCAGTAATTACAGGGGGCCTGGCAATCAGCCCCAGCATTTT. It encodes CASSNYRGPGNQPQHF.